These 19 T cell receptor beta chains came from one sample sequenced in a study of neurological immune-mediated disorders. One entry per CDR3 protein, called by TCRdb with MiXCR from the 5' RACE reads. The profile shows tens of thousands of distinct CDR3 sequences, less than 4% of them singletons. The specimen sequenced was PBMCs. Receptors were obtained from a man in his fifties or sixties with multiple sclerosis.

This clonotype was seen ten or more times. The J gene is TRBJ1-2, the V gene TRBV20-1, with D unclear. V lost 4 bases to trimming and J lost 8 bases, with 14 bases between them. Germline V gene sequence: CDR1 DFQATT, CDR2 SNEGSKA (reference sequence). This CDR3 has 12 amino acids. The CDR3 bases are TGCAGTGCTATAAACATCCAGAAGGGCTACACCTTC. Its translation: CSAINIQKGYTF.

This clonotype came up many times. The V and J genes are TRBV5-6 and TRBJ2-3; D might be TRBD2 (5 bases). Trimming took 2 bases from V and 2 from J, leaving 18 bases between them. This CDR3 contains 17 residues. CDR1 and CDR2 (germline): SGHDT, YYEEEE. The CDR3 region has the DNA TGTGCCAGCAGCTTTGGTTTGAGCGGCCCCCACACAGATACGCAGTATTTT. It encodes CASSFGLSGPHTDTQYF.

The sample holds many counts of this clonotype. The chain combines TRBV27 with TRBJ2-1, with D perhaps assigned TRBD1 or TRBD2 (5 bases each). Germline V gene lookup returns CDR1 MNHEY and CDR2 SMNVEV (reference sequence). Trimming left V 6 bases short and J 5 bases short, with 17 bases between. The CDR3 spans 15 residues. The CDR3 coding sequence is TGTGCCAGCAGCGGGGCTTCGGGATTTGACAATGAGCAGTTCTTC. It specifies CASSGASGFDNEQFF.

This clonotype has at least ten counts. The chain combines TRBV20-1 with TRBJ1-6; 7 nucleotides line up with TRBD1. CDR3 length: 15 residues. CDR1 and CDR2 (germline): DFQATT, SNEGSKA (reference sequence). Trimming at V came to 5 bases and at J to 1 base, leaving 5 bases not matched to a gene. The CDR3 loop reads CSASTGISYNSPLHF. CDR3 coding DNA: TGCAGTGCTTCGACAGGGATATCCTATAATTCACCCCTCCACTTT.

This clonotype has a count of ten or more. The chain combines TRBV12-3 or TRBV12-4 with TRBJ2-4; no clear D. V lost 2 bases and J 4 bases, leaving 6 bases between the germline ends. The CDR3 runs to 13 residues. CDR3 protein: CASSLTEKNIQYF. The CDR3 coding sequence is TGTGCCAGCAGTTTAACGGAAAAAAACATTCAGTACTTC.

This clonotype is labeled medium-sized. The gene calls are TRBV29-1 and TRBJ2-5; 9 bases are a match to TRBD2. This CDR3 region has 18 residues. CDR1 and CDR2 (germline): SQVTM, ANQGSEA. V dropped 5 bases and J dropped 0; count of bases not matched to a gene: 16. DNA for the CDR3: TGCAGCGTTCCACCTTTCGGGGGCCTAGCGGGGTACCAAGAGACCCAGTACTTC. Protein sequence: CSVPPFGGLAGYQETQYF. Full variable domain (missing parts from reference TRBV29-1 and TRBJ2-5): SAVISQKPSRDICQRGTSLTIQCQVDSQVTMMFWYRQQPGQSLTLIATANQGSEATYESGFVIDKFPISRPNLTFSTLTVSNMSPEDSSIYLCSVPPFGGLAGYQETQYFGPGTRLLVL.

This clonotype showed up many times. The V gene is TRBV5-1, the J gene TRBJ2-5, with 9 bases identical to TRBD1. V shed 0 bases, J shed 5 bases, and the junction held 5 bases outside the gene matches. Germline V lookup: CDR1 SGHRS, CDR2 YFSETQ. The CDR3 has 15 amino acids. The DNA of the CDR3 is TGCGCCAGCAGCTTGGACGGGACAGGGATGGAGACCCAGTACTTC. This translates into CASSLDGTGMETQYF.

There are many counts of this clonotype. The rearrangement uses TRBV10-2 and TRBJ2-2, with 7 bases that match TRBD2. This CDR3 spans 15 amino acids. Germline-derived CDR1 and CDR2 are WSHSY and SAAADI. V was clipped by 6 bases and J by 0 bases; unmatched bases: 4. The CDR3, as DNA: TGCGCCAGCAGGTCTAGCGGACCGAACACCGGGGAGCTGTTTTTT. Translated, it gives CASRSSGPNTGELFF.

This clonotype was counted at least ten times. This chain links TRBV15 with TRBJ1-3; TRBD1 matches at 7 bases. Unmatched junction bases numbered 4, after V lost 1 base and J lost 4 bases. The CDR3 extends over 15 amino acids. Germline V gene sequence: CDR1 LNHNV, CDR2 YYDKDF (reference sequence). The CDR3 spells CATSRGTGGGNTIYF. Here the CDR3 DNA reads TGTGCCACCAGCAGAGGGACAGGCGGCGGAAACACCATATATTTT. The full variable domain, rest sourced from reference TRBV15 and TRBJ1-3, is DAMVIQNPRYQVTQFGKPVTLSCSQTLNHNVMYWYQQKSSQAPKLLFHYYDKDFNNEADTPDNFQSRRPNTSFCFLDIRSPGLGDTAMYLCATSRGTGGGNTIYFGEGSWLTVV.

The chain has TRBV5-1 and TRBJ1-5, with D maybe TRBD1 (5 bases). This CDR3 region has 15 residues. V gave up 4 bases and J gave up 7 bases, with 18 bases separating them. Germline CDR1 reads SGHRS; CDR2 reads YFSETQ. In DNA form, the CDR3 reads TGCGCCAGCAGCCCGGGGGTCGGGGTCGAACAGCCCCAGCATTTT. Its translation is CASSPGVGVEQPQHF.

The chain carries TRBV20-1 and TRBJ1-4; 9 bases match TRBD1. V gave up 2 bases and J gave up 11 bases; unmatched junction bases: 12. The CDR3 is 15 residues long. The germline V gene has CDR1 DFQATT and CDR2 SNEGSKA (reference sequence). The CDR3: CSARQRTGDLGKLFF. CDR3 DNA sequence: TGCAGTGCTAGACAGAGGACAGGGGATTTGGGGAAACTGTTTTTT.

As for this clonotype: Sequence at one end of the junction differs from germline and may be a read error. The J gene is TRBJ2-1, the V gene TRBV5-1; D ambiguous. CDR3 length: 16 amino acids. The germline gives CDR1 SGHRS, CDR2 YFSETQ. The CDR3 coding sequence is TGCGCCAACAGCTCCTCGACCAGAAGCTCCTACAATGAGCAGTTCTTC. Amino acid sequence: CANSSSTRSSYNEQFF.

This clonotype was found a few times. The chain couples TRBV5-1 to TRBJ2-2; TRBD1 matches 8 bases. The CDR3 is made up of 15 amino acids. In germline, CDR1 is SGHRS, CDR2 YFSETQ. J gave up 4 bases and V 1 base, and 3 bases lay outside the gene matches. The CDR3 DNA reads as TGCGCCAGCAGCTTGATACAGGGGGGCACCGGGGAGCTGTTTTTT. Protein product: CASSLIQGGTGELFF.

This clonotype was seen ten or more times. This sequence joins TRBV25-1 and TRBJ1-2, with 7 bases identical to TRBD1. The CDR3 extends over 11 amino acids. The junction had 7 bases not matched to a gene; V was cut back by 11 bases and J by 7 bases. Germline CDR1 reads MGHDK; CDR2 reads SYGVNS. The CDR3 nucleotides are TGTGCCTCGAACAGGGGAAGTGGCTACACCTTC. Translated, it gives CASNRGSGYTF.

In this sample, this clonotype turned up many times. This chain uses TRBV19 with TRBJ2-1; 7 bases map to TRBD2. The germline V gene has CDR1 LNHDA and CDR2 SQIVND (reference sequence). The CDR3 has 15 amino acids. Trimming at V came to 9 bases and at J to 6 bases, leaving 14 bases not matched to a gene. The CDR3 reads CASDRGETESNEQFF. In nucleotides, the CDR3 is TGTGCCAGCGACCGGGGGGAGACGGAGTCCAATGAGCAGTTCTTC.

This clonotype was observed at least ten times. This chain links TRBV28 with TRBJ1-5; D gene uncertain. This CDR3 comprises 15 residues. Trimming left V 6 bases short and J 0 bases short, with 12 bases between. The germline V gene has CDR1 MDHEN and CDR2 SYDVKM. This CDR3 is CASSWDLDSNQPQHF. Here the CDR3 DNA reads TGTGCCAGCAGCTGGGATCTCGATAGCAATCAGCCCCAGCATTTT.

The chain links TRBV6-6 to TRBJ2-7, with TRBD1 matching over 7 bases. V lost 9 bases to trimming and J lost 1 base; unmatched junction nucleotides: 6. The CDR3 contains 13 residues. Germline CDR1 is MNHNY and CDR2 is SVGAGI (reference sequence). CDR3 in DNA: TGTGCCAGTATCGGGACAGATTCCTACGAGCAGTACTTC. Translating it yields CASIGTDSYEQYF.

This clonotype came up many times. The gene calls are TRBV7-2 and TRBJ2-5; D not certain. The CDR3 length is 13 residues. V gave up 5 bases and J gave up 7 bases, with 14 bases separating them. In germline, CDR1 is SGHTA, CDR2 FQGNSA. This CDR3 reads CASSPNTQVTQYF. CDR3 nucleotide sequence: TGTGCCAGCAGCCCGAACACGCAGGTGACCCAGTACTTC.

At least ten counts were recorded for this clonotype. The genes are TRBV9 and TRBJ2-3; no reliable D call. The germline V gene has CDR1 SGDLS and CDR2 YYNGEE. CDR3 length: 10 amino acids. The germline V and J ends were trimmed by 5 bases and 6 bases, with 4 bases remaining between them. The CDR3 region is CASSGDTQYF. The CDR3 bases are TGTGCCAGCAGTGGTGATACGCAGTATTTT.